What follows are 24 T cell receptor beta chains derived from one specimen sequenced in a study of PD-L1 blockade in urothelial cancer. Only in-frame clones appear in the TCRdb table, and some are missing; sequencing was by immunoSEQ multiplex PCR. The repertoire consists of tens of thousands of clones, with 70% to 90% occurring once and the leading ten covering around 2.5%. The time point was: peripheral blood 6 weeks after treatment start. The specimen was PBMCs, collected around atezolizumab (anti-PD-L1) treatment. These receptors all stem from a man between 60 and 75 years old with urothelial cancer.

This sequence joins TRBV7-2 and TRBJ2-5, with 10 bases identical to TRBD2. The ends lost 3 bases at V and 2 bases at J; junction bases unmatched: 6. The CDR3 spans 16 residues. Germline V gene sequence: CDR1 SGHTA, CDR2 FQGNSA. CDR3 protein: CASSFTVAGGQETQYF. The CDR3 nucleotides read TGTGCCAGCAGCTTCACGGTAGCGGGAGGTCAAGAGACCCAGTACTTC.

This chain connects TRBV5-1 to TRBJ2-5, with TRBD2 matching 9 bases. The junction had 8 bases not matched to a gene; V was cut back by 0 bases and J by 5 bases. CDR3 length: 16 amino acids. CDR1 and CDR2 (germline): SGHRS, YFSETQ. Here the CDR3 reads CASSLAPAGGTETQYF. In DNA form, the CDR3 reads TGCGCCAGCAGCTTGGCCCCAGCGGGGGGAACTGAGACCCAGTACTTC.

The chain couples TRBV6-6 to TRBJ2-7; TRBD1 matches at 8 bases. This CDR3 has 13 amino acids. Germline lookup yields CDR1 MNHNY and CDR2 SVGAGI (reference sequence). V was pared by 6 bases and J by 6 bases, with 7 bases of the junction left unmatched. The CDR3: CASRPGTGSEQYF. For the CDR3, the DNA is TGTGCCAGCAGACCCGGGACAGGCTCCGAGCAGTACTTC.

This clone came up once. The genes are TRBV6-5 and TRBJ2-1; 13 positions match TRBD2. Germline V gene sequence: CDR1 MNHEY, CDR2 SVGAGI. The CDR3 has 15 amino acids. Unmatched junction bases numbered 9, after V lost 6 bases and J lost 10 bases. In DNA form, the CDR3 reads TGTGCCAGCAGACAACTAGCGGGGGGGCTTCGGGAGCAGTTCTTC. Translating gives CASRQLAGGLREQFF.

This chain links TRBV30 with TRBJ2-7, with 10 bases lining up with TRBD1. The CDR3 is 12 amino acids. V dropped 8 bases and J dropped 2; count of bases not matched to a gene: 3. Germline V gene sequence: CDR1 GTSNPN, CDR2 SVGIG (reference sequence). The CDR3 spells CATGQGAYEQYF. CDR3 nucleotide sequence: TGTGCCACAGGACAGGGGGCCTACGAGCAGTACTTC.

The chain recombines TRBV5-1 with TRBJ1-3; no firm D call. CDR1 is SGHRS, CDR2 YFSETQ, per germline. The V end lost 3 bases, the J end lost 0 bases, and 4 bases lay between the germline ends. The CDR3 covers 13 residues. The CDR3 nucleotides are TGCGCCAGCAGCTCCTTCTCTGGAAACACCATATATTTT. This encodes CASSSFSGNTIYF.

The J gene is TRBJ2-3, the V gene TRBV12-2; the DNA was not used to check the table's D call, TRBD2. TRBV12-2 is termed a pseudogene. CDR3 length: 18 amino acids. The CDR3 region has the DNA TGTGCAAGTCGCTTGTACTCCTCGGGGGGCTTGGGCACAGATACGCAGTATTTT. This gives the protein CASRLYSSGGLGTDTQYF.

This chain links TRBV28 with TRBJ1-5, with TRBD1 matching over 10 bases. In germline, CDR1 is MDHEN, CDR2 SYDVKM. The CDR3 sequence is 15 residues long. V dropped 5 bases and J dropped 5; count of bases not matched to a gene: 6. DNA of the CDR3: TGTGCCAGCAGTACGGGACAGGGGTTTTATCAGCCCCAGCATTTT. This sequence encodes CASSTGQGFYQPQHF. Full variable domain (outside the CDR3, taken from reference TRBV28 and TRBJ1-5): DVKVTQSSRYLVKRTGEKVFLECVQDMDHENMFWYRQDPGLGLRLIYFSYDVKMKEKGDIPEGYSVSREKKERFSLILESASTNQTSMYLCASSTGQGFYQPQHFGDGTRLSIL.

This clone came up once. The V gene is TRBV4-2, the J gene TRBJ2-3; D ambiguous. The ends were cut back, 1 base at V and 0 bases at J, with 11 bases in the middle. The length of the CDR3 is 16 residues. The germline CDR1 and CDR2 sequences are LGHNA and YNFKEQ. The CDR3 here is CASSQGGRSSTDTQYF. The CDR3 DNA reads as TGTGCCAGCAGCCAAGGAGGAAGGTCCAGCACAGATACGCAGTATTTT.

The chain is built from TRBV6-5 and TRBJ1-1; D uncertain. CDR3 length equals 15 residues. Germline values: CDR1 MNHEY, CDR2 SVGAGI. V lost 6 bases, J lost 5 bases, and 19 bases lay in between. The CDR3 spells CASRPDFSRLTEAFF. CDR3 bases: TGTGCCAGCAGACCCGACTTTAGTAGGTTAACTGAAGCTTTCTTT.

The rearrangement uses TRBV7-2 and TRBJ2-3, with D perhaps TRBD2 (6 bases). V lost 0 bases, J lost 3 bases, and 10 bases lay in between. The V gene's germline CDR1 is SGHTA and CDR2 FQGNSA. The CDR3 has 15 residues. CDR3: CASSLAIAGTDTQYF. CDR3 nucleotide sequence: TGTGCCAGCAGCTTAGCGATCGCGGGGACAGATACGCAGTATTTT. The full variable domain, in which reference TRBV7-2 and TRBJ2-3 provide the parts outside the CDR3, is GAGVSQSPSNKVTEKGKDVELRCDPISGHTALYWYRQSLGQGLEFLIYFQGNSAPDKSGLPSDRFSAERTGGSVSTLTIQRTQQEDSAVYLCASSLAIAGTDTQYFGPGTRLTVL.

The chain joins TRBV28 to TRBJ2-7; 10 bases line up with TRBD1. The germline V gene has CDR1 MDHEN and CDR2 SYDVKM. This CDR3 is 15 amino acids long. V shed 4 bases and J 1 base; nucleotides not matched to a gene: 4. The CDR3 loop reads CASSSPGQGSYEQYF. CDR3 nucleotide sequence: TGTGCCAGCAGTTCCCCGGGACAGGGGTCCTACGAGCAGTACTTC.

V gene TRBV6-1 combines with J gene TRBJ2-5; TRBD1 agrees at 7 bases. Germline-derived CDR1 and CDR2 are MNHNS and SASEGT. The CDR3 covers 15 residues. The V gene end was trimmed by 2 bases and the J gene end by 5 bases; junction bases not matched to a gene: 8. The CDR3 reads CASSEPSGQSETQYF. The CDR3, as DNA: TGTGCCAGCAGTGAACCCTCGGGACAGTCGGAGACCCAGTACTTC.

This clone appeared once. The chain links TRBV7-6 to TRBJ2-5; no definite D call. The length of the CDR3 is 15 residues. Germline V lookup: CDR1 SGHVS, CDR2 FNYEAQ. V was pared by 2 bases and J by 1 base, with 11 bases between. The CDR3 sequence is CASSLREQIQETQYF. The CDR3 DNA sequence: TGTGCCAGCAGCTTACGTGAACAGATCCAAGAGACCCAGTACTTC.

The rearrangement links TRBV28 to TRBJ2-5, with TRBD1 identical over 8 bases. V shed 5 bases and J 5 bases; nucleotides not matched to a gene: 4. Germline CDR1 and CDR2: MDHEN and SYDVKM. The CDR3 runs to 13 residues. This CDR3 reads CASSRRQGETQYF. The CDR3 nucleotides are TGTGCCAGCAGTAGGCGACAGGGGGAGACCCAGTACTTC.

The CDR3 protein is CAWSVQRDTQYF. Here the CDR3 DNA reads TGTGCCTGGAGTGTACAACGAGATACGCAGTATTTT. The gene calls are TRBV30 and TRBJ2-3; D is uncertain. V was clipped by 0 bases and J by 5 bases, with 6 bases between them. The CDR3 loop spans 12 amino acids. The germline gives CDR1 GTSNPN, CDR2 SVGIG (reference sequence).

The chain links TRBV4-2 to TRBJ1-1, with TRBD1 matching over 9 bases. There are 17 residues in the CDR3. Germline CDR1 and CDR2: LGHNA and YNFKEQ. J lost 7 bases, V lost 4 bases, and 16 bases had no gene match. CDR3 protein: CASSPTAGTGFFFEAFF. The DNA of the CDR3 is TGTGCCAGCAGCCCGACCGCCGGGACAGGGTTTTTTTTTGAAGCTTTCTTT.

The CDR3, as DNA: TGCAGCGTTGAAGAGCGGACAGGGGTAGGCGGCTACACCTTC. This sequence encodes CSVEERTGVGGYTF. The genes are TRBV29-1 and TRBJ1-2; 9 bases line up with TRBD1. This CDR3 spans 14 amino acids. V was pared by 0 bases and J by 8 bases, with 7 bases of the junction left unmatched. Germline-derived CDR1 and CDR2 are SQVTM and ANQGSEA. The complete variable domain, with remaining parts taken from reference TRBV29-1 and TRBJ1-2, reads SAVISQKPSRDICQRGTSLTIQCQVDSQVTMMFWYRQQPGQSLTLIATANQGSEATYESGFVIDKFPISRPNLTFSTLTVSNMSPEDSSIYLCSVEERTGVGGYTFGSGTRLTVV.

The chain couples TRBV30 to TRBJ1-6; D remains ambiguous. CDR3 length equals 15 residues. Between the trimmed V and J ends, which lost 2 bases and 2 bases, there was a span of 10 bases. Germline V gene data show CDR1 as GTSNPN and CDR2 as SVGIG (reference sequence). CDR3 nucleotides: TGTGCCTGGAGTATAACGGGGACCTATAATTCACCCCTCCACTTT. Translating it yields CAWSITGTYNSPLHF.

The chain links TRBV19 to TRBJ2-5, with D possibly matching TRBD2 (7 bases). Looked up from germline, CDR1 is LNHDA and CDR2 is SQIVND (reference sequence). Between the trimmed V and J ends, which lost 6 bases and 2 bases, there was a span of 19 bases. This CDR3 contains 16 residues. The CDR3 nucleotides read TGTGCCAGTAGCGGGAGGAAGGGGGTGGGACAAGAGACCCAGTACTTC. It is translated as CASSGRKGVGQETQYF.

The rearrangement joins TRBV7-2 to TRBJ1-5, with 8 nucleotides matching TRBD1. Trimming at V came to 0 bases and at J to 2 bases, leaving 6 bases not matched to a gene. Germline assignment: CDR1 SGHTA and CDR2 FQGNSA. CDR3 length: 17 residues. CDR3 nucleotide sequence: TGTGCCAGCAGCTTAGCTCCAGGGGGCGCAGGCAATCAGCCCCAGCATTTT. This translates into CASSLAPGGAGNQPQHF.

V is TRBV5-6 and J is TRBJ2-1; TRBD1 matches at 7 bases. The trim removed 5 bases at V and 0 bases at J, leaving 11 bases unmatched. This CDR3 is 17 amino acids long. The germline CDR1 and CDR2 sequences are SGHDT and YYEEEE. The CDR3, as DNA: TGTGCCAGCAGTGGGACAGCCTCAATTAGCTCCTACAATGAGCAGTTCTTC. Its protein is CASSGTASISSYNEQFF.

This chain connects TRBV5-4 to TRBJ1-1, with 7 bases lining up with TRBD1. The germline V gene has CDR1 SGHNT and CDR2 YYREEE (reference sequence). The CDR3 is 16 residues long. The trim removed 0 bases at V and 1 base at J, leaving 6 bases unmatched. CDR3 in DNA: TGTGCCAGCAGCTTGGGACAGGGTCGACAGAACACTGAAGCTTTCTTT. Amino acids: CASSLGQGRQNTEAFF.

V usage is TRBV9 and J usage is TRBJ2-7, with D possibly matching TRBD2 (6 bases). This CDR3 is 14 amino acids long. The germline V and J ends were trimmed by 0 bases and 4 bases, with 11 bases remaining between them. CDR1 is SGDLS, CDR2 YYNGEE, per germline. CDR3 bases: TGTGCCAGCAGCGTAGGGCCGGGGGAGTACGAGCAGTACTTC. Translation gives CASSVGPGEYEQYF.